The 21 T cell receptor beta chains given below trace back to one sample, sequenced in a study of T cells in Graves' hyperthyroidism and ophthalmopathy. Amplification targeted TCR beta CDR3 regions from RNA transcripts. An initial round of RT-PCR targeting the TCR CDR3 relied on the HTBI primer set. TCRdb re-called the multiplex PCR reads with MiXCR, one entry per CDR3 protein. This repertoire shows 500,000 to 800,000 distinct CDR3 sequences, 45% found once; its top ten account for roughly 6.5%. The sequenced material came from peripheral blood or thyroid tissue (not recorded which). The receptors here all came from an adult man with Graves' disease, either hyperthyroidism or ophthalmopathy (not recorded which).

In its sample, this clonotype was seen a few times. CDR3: CASSVGTGLFNTEAFF. The DNA for the CDR3 is TGTGCCAGCAGCGTTGGGACAGGGTTGTTCAACACTGAAGCTTTCTTT. The chain joins TRBV9 to TRBJ1-1, with TRBD1 identical over 9 bases. J was trimmed by 2 bases and V by 2 bases; bases with no gene match: 7. Germline lookup yields CDR1 SGDLS and CDR2 YYNGEE. The CDR3 sequence is 16 residues long.

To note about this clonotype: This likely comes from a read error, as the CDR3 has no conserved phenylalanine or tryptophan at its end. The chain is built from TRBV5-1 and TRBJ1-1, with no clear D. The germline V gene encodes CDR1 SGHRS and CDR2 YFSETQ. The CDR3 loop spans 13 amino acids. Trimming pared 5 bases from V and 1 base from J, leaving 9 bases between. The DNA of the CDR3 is TGCGCCAGCAGTCTGAGGCAGAACACTGAAGCTTTCCTT. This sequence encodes CASSLRQNTEAFL.

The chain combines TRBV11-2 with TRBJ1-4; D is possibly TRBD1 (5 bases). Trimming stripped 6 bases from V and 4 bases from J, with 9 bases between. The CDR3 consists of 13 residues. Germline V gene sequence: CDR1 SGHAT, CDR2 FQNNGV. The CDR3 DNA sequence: TGTGCCAGCAGGCGGGGCAGTAATGAAAAACTGTTTTTT. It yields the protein CASRRGSNEKLFF. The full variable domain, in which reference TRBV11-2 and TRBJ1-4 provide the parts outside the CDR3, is EAGVAQSPRYKIIEKRQSVAFWCNPISGHATLYWYQQILGQGPKLLIQFQNNGVVDDSQLPKDRFSAERLKGVDSTLKIQPAKLEDSAVYLCASRRGSNEKLFFGSGTQLSVL.

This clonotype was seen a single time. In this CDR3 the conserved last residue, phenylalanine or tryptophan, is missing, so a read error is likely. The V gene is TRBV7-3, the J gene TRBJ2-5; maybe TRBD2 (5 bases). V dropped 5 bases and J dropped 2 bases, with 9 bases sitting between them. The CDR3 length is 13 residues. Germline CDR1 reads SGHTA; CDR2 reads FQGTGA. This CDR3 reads CASSGGPQETQYL. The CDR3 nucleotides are TGTGCCAGCAGCGGCGGGCCTCAAGAGACCCAGTACCTC.

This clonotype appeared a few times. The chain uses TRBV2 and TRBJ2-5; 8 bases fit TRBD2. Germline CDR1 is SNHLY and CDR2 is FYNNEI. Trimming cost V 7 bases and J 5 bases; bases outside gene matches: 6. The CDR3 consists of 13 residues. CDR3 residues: CASKFGGAETQYF. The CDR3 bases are TGTGCCAGCAAATTCGGGGGGGCGGAGACCCAGTACTTC.

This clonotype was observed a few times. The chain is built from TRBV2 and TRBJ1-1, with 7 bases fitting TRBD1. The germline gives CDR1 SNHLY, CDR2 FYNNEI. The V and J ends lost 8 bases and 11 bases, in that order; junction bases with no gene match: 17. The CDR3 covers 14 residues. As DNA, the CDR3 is TGTGCCAGCTGCCCTCTTCGGGACAGAGGAATCGCTTTCTTT. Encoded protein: CASCPLRDRGIAFF. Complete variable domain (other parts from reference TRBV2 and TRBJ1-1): EPEVTQTPSHQVTQMGQEVILRCVPISNHLYFYWYRQILGQKVEFLVSFYNNEISEKSEIFDDQFSVERPDGSNFTLKIRSTKLEDSAMYFCASCPLRDRGIAFFGQGTRLTVV.

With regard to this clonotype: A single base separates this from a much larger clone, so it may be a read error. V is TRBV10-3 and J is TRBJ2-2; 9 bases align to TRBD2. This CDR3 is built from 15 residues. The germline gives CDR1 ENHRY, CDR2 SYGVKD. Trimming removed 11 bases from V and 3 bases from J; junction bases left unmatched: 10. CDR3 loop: CASNSAGGHTGELFF. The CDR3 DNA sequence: TGTGCCTCCAACTCAGCGGGGGGCCACACCGGGGAGCTGTTTTTT.

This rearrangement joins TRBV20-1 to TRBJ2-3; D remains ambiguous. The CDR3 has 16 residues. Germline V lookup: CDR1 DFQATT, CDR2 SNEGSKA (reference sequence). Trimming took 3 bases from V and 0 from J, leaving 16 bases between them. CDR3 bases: TGCAGTGCTAGGGGCGTTACTACCTCTAGCACAGATACGCAGTATTTT. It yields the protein CSARGVTTSSTDTQYF.

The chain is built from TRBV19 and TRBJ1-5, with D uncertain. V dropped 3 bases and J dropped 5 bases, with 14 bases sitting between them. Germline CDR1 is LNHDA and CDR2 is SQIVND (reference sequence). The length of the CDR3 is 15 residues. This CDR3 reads CASSMAGSLDQPQHF. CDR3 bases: TGTGCCAGTAGTATGGCGGGCAGCCTGGATCAGCCCCAGCATTTT. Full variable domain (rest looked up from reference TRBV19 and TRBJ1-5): DGGITQSPKYLFRKEGQNVTLSCEQNLNHDAMYWYRQDPGQGLRLIYYSQIVNDFQKGDIAEGYSVSREKKESFPLTVTSAQKNPTAFYLCASSMAGSLDQPQHFGDGTRLSIL.

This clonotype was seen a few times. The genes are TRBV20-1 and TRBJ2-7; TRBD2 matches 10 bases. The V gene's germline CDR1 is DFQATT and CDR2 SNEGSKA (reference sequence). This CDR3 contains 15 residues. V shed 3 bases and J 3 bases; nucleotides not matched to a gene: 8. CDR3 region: CSASRERGGSYEQYF. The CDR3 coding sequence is TGCAGTGCTAGTCGTGAGCGGGGGGGGAGCTACGAGCAGTACTTC.

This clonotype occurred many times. Written as DNA, the CDR3 is TGCGCCAGCAGTGAGTCCGGAGGGAAGCAGCCCCAGCATTTT. Translated, it gives CASSESGGKQPQHF. V usage is TRBV10-2 and J usage is TRBJ1-5; no firm D call. Per the germline V gene, CDR1 is WSHSY and CDR2 is SAAADI. V was trimmed by 0 bases and J by 7 bases, leaving 10 bases between them. This CDR3 is built from 14 residues.

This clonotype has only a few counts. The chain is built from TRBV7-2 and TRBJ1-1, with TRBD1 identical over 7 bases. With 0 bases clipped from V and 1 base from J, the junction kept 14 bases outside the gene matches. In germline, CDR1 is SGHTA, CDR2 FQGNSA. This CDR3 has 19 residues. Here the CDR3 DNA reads TGTGCCAGCAGCTTAGCGAGGGTTGGTTGGGACAGCCCGAACACTGAAGCTTTCTTT. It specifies CASSLARVGWDSPNTEAFF.

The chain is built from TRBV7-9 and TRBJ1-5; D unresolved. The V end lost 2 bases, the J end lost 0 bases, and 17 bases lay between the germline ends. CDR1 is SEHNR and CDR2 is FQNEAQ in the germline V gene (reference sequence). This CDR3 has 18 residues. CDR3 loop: CASSLRSGQYSSNQPQHF. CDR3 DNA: TGTGCCAGCAGCTTAAGATCCGGTCAGTATTCTAGCAATCAGCCCCAGCATTTT. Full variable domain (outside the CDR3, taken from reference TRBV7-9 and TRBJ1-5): DTGVSQNPRHKITKRGQNVTFRCDPISEHNRLYWYRQTLGQGPEFLTYFQNEAQLEKSRLLSDRFSAERPKGSFSTLEIQRTEQGDSAMYLCASSLRSGQYSSNQPQHFGDGTRLSIL.

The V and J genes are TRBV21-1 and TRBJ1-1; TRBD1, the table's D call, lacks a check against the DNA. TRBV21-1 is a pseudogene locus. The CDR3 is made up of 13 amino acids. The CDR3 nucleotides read TGTGCCAGCAGCACCCGGCCGGGGACTGAAGCTTTCTTT. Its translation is CASSTRPGTEAFF.

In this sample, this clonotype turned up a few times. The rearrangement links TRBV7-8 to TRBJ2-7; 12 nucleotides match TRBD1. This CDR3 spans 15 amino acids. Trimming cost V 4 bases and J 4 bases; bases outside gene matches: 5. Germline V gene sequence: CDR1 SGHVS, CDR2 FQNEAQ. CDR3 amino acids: CASSSRDRGLYEQYF. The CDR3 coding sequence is TGTGCCAGCAGCTCCCGGGACAGGGGGCTTTACGAGCAGTACTTC.

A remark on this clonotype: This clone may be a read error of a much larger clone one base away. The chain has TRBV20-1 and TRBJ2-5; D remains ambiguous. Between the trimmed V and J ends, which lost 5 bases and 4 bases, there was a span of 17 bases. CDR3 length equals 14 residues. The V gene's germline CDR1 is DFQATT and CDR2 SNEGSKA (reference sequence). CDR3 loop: CSALPSASSETQYF. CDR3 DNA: TGCAGTGCTTTACCTTCGGCGAGCTCAGAGACCCAGTACTTC.

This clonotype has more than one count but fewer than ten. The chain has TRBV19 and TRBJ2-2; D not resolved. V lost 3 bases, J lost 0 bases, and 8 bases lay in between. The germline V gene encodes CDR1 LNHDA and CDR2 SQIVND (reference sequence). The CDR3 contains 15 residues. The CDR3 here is CASSIAGANTGELFF. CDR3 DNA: TGTGCCAGTAGTATCGCAGGAGCGAACACCGGGGAGCTGTTTTTT. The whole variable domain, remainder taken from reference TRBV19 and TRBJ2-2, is DGGITQSPKYLFRKEGQNVTLSCEQNLNHDAMYWYRQDPGQGLRLIYYSQIVNDFQKGDIAEGYSVSREKKESFPLTVTSAQKNPTAFYLCASSIAGANTGELFFGEGSRLTVL.

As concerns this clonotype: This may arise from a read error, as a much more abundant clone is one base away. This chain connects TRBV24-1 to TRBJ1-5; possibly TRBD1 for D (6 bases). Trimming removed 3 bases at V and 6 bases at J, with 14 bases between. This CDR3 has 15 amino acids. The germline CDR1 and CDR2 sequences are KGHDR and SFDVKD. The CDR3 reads CATSDGTGGSQPQHF. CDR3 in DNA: TGTGCCACCAGTGATGGCACCGGGGGCAGTCAGCCCCAGCATTTT.

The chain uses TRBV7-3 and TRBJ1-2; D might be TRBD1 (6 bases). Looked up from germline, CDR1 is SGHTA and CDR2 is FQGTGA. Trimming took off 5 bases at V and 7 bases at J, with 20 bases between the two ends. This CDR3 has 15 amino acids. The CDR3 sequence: CASSLYPGTHAGYTF. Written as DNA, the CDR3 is TGTGCCAGCAGCCTTTACCCCGGGACACACGCTGGCTACACCTTC.

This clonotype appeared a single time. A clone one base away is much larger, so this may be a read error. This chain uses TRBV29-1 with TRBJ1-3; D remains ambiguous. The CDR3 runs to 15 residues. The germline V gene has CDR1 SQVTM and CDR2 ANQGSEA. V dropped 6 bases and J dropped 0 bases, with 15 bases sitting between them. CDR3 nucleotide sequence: TGCAGCGTCCGGTTCGTCAGCCTCTCTGGAAACACCATATATTTT. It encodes CSVRFVSLSGNTIYF.

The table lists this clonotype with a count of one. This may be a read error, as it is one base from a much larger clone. CDR3 region: CATSGPTGPFYEQYF. DNA of the CDR3: TGTGCCACCAGTGGTCCGACAGGGCCGTTCTACGAGCAGTACTTC. The gene calls are TRBV24-1 and TRBJ2-7, with 7 bases lining up with TRBD1. CDR1 is KGHDR and CDR2 is SFDVKD in the germline V gene. V was pared by 5 bases and J by 3 bases, with 9 bases of the junction left unmatched. The CDR3 has 15 residues.